A single sample gave rise to the 27 T cell receptor beta chains below, sequenced in a study of cytomegalovirus exposure and HLA in healthy donors. Generated by immunoSEQ multiplex PCR, the TCRdb table keeps only in-frame clones and is missing some. The table records about 38,000 clones, roughly 93% of them present only once. Source material: PBMCs. The source is a man in his late teens or twenties in good health and CMV-seronegative.

The chain links TRBV7-9 to TRBJ1-1; D not resolved. Germline lookup yields CDR1 SEHNR and CDR2 FQNEAQ (reference sequence). This CDR3 contains 12 residues. V lost 1 base to trimming and J lost 4 bases, with 4 bases between them. The CDR3 protein is CASSLGATEAFF. The CDR3 coding sequence is TGTGCCAGCAGCTTAGGGGCCACTGAAGCTTTCTTT.

The CDR3 sequence: CASSFAPGQPQHF. CDR3 in DNA: TGTGCCAGCAGCTTCGCCCCCGGTCAGCCCCAGCATTTT. The chain is built from TRBV7-3 and TRBJ1-5; D gene ambiguous. V shed 3 bases and J shed 6 bases, with 9 bases lying between them. From germline, CDR1 is SGHTA and CDR2 FQGTGA. This CDR3 has 13 amino acids.

The V and J genes are TRBV19 and TRBJ2-1; weak D call: TRBD1 (5 bases). This CDR3 contains 16 residues. From germline, CDR1 is LNHDA and CDR2 SQIVND (reference sequence). V was trimmed by 6 bases and J by 0 bases, leaving 15 bases between them. CDR3 loop: CASRPLDRPSYNEQFF. As DNA, the CDR3 is TGTGCCAGTAGACCGCTCGACAGACCCTCCTACAATGAGCAGTTCTTC.

The rearrangement joins TRBV6-5 to TRBJ2-5; D possibly corresponds to TRBD2 (5 bases). Trimming shortened V by 8 bases and J by 6 bases, and 19 bases separated the two germline ends. This CDR3 region has 14 residues. CDR1 and CDR2 from the germline V gene are MNHEY and SVGAGI. This chain's CDR3 is CASFPGLPRQTQYF. Here the CDR3 DNA reads TGTGCCAGCTTCCCAGGACTCCCAAGACAGACCCAGTACTTC.

The CDR3 region has the DNA TGTGCCAGCAGCTTAACAGGGGCCTTGAACACTGAAGCTTTCTTT. It codes for CASSLTGALNTEAFF. The chain joins TRBV7-9 to TRBJ1-1; 7 nucleotides line up with TRBD1. With 2 bases clipped from V and 0 bases from J, the junction kept 3 bases outside the gene matches. Germline values: CDR1 SEHNR, CDR2 FQNEAQ (reference sequence). There are 15 residues in the CDR3.

The chain recombines TRBV30 with TRBJ1-5; weak D call: TRBD1 (5 bases). The CDR3 runs to 14 residues. The V end lost 0 bases, the J end lost 7 bases, and 13 bases lay between the germline ends. The V gene's germline CDR1 is GTSNPN and CDR2 SVGIG (reference sequence). CDR3: CAWSVKGGGQPQHF. DNA for the CDR3: TGTGCCTGGAGTGTAAAGGGCGGGGGGCAGCCCCAGCATTTT.

This chain joins TRBV6-5 and TRBJ1-3, with a tentative D call TRBD1 (6 bases). CDR1 and CDR2 from the germline V gene are MNHEY and SVGAGI. The CDR3 is 14 residues long. V dropped 6 bases and J dropped 0 bases, with 9 bases sitting between them. The CDR3 DNA reads as TGTGCCAGCAGCCAGACAGGCTCTGGAAACACCATATATTTT. Amino acids: CASSQTGSGNTIYF.

This rearrangement joins TRBV28 to TRBJ1-1; D is undetermined. Trimming cost V 4 bases and J 3 bases, with 3 bases left between them. This CDR3 has 11 residues. Germline CDR1 is MDHEN and CDR2 is SYDVKM. The CDR3 here is CASSSDTEAFF. CDR3 coding DNA: TGTGCCAGCAGTTCAGACACTGAAGCTTTCTTT.

There are a few counts of this clone. This chain links TRBV9 with TRBJ1-1; D uncertain. V lost 0 bases and J 4 bases, leaving 10 bases between the germline ends. Germline V gene sequence: CDR1 SGDLS, CDR2 YYNGEE. This CDR3 is 14 amino acids long. Here the CDR3 reads CASSVALRSTEAFF. The CDR3 region has the DNA TGTGCCAGCAGCGTAGCTTTGCGGTCCACTGAAGCTTTCTTT.

This rearrangement joins TRBV7-2 to TRBJ1-5, with unresolved D. This CDR3 spans 14 amino acids. Germline V gene data show CDR1 as SGHTA and CDR2 as FQGNSA. Trimming took off 1 base at V and 2 bases at J, with 6 bases between the two ends. CDR3 DNA sequence: TGTGCCAGCAGCTTAGTACTCGGCAATCAGCCCCAGCATTTT. Translating it yields CASSLVLGNQPQHF.

V and J are TRBV5-1 and TRBJ2-3; D gene uncertain. CDR3 length equals 14 residues. The germline V gene has CDR1 SGHRS and CDR2 YFSETQ. V lost 2 bases, J lost 3 bases, and 10 bases lay in between. This chain's CDR3 is CASSLFTVTDTQYF. CDR3 in DNA: TGCGCCAGCAGCTTATTCACGGTAACAGATACGCAGTATTTT.

V and J are TRBV25-1 and TRBJ2-5; TRBD1 aligns across 7 bases. This CDR3 is built from 14 residues. Germline CDR1 MGHDK, CDR2 SYGVNS. V dropped 7 bases and J dropped 5; count of bases not matched to a gene: 10. In DNA form, the CDR3 reads TGTGCCAGCACCGAGGGGGCCAGGGGGGAGACCCAGTACTTC. This encodes CASTEGARGETQYF.

J is TRBJ2-2 and V is TRBV30; 9 bases line up with TRBD2. Losses at the gene ends were 0 bases for V and 5 bases for J; bases not matched to a gene: 4. The CDR3 loop spans 15 amino acids. In germline, CDR1 is GTSNPN, CDR2 SVGIG (reference sequence). The CDR3 DNA reads as TGTGCCTGGAGTGTCAGCGGGAGGCGAACCGGGGAGCTGTTTTTT. Protein: CAWSVSGRRTGELFF.

The chain joins TRBV15 to TRBJ2-3; 11 bases are a match to TRBD1. V lost 0 bases and J lost 5; bases outside the gene matches: 1. The CDR3 loop spans 15 amino acids. The germline CDR1 and CDR2 sequences are LNHNV and YYDKDF (reference sequence). CDR3 amino acids: CATSREGTGGDTQYF. CDR3 nucleotide sequence: TGTGCCACCAGCAGAGAAGGGACAGGGGGAGATACGCAGTATTTT. The entire variable domain, with the rest obtained from reference TRBV15 and TRBJ2-3, is as follows: DAMVIQNPRYQVTQFGKPVTLSCSQTLNHNVMYWYQQKSSQAPKLLFHYYDKDFNNEADTPDNFQSRRPNTSFCFLDIRSPGLGDTAMYLCATSREGTGGDTQYFGPGTRLTVL.

The J gene is TRBJ2-3, the V gene TRBV10-3, with 16 bases matching TRBD2. J gave up 0 bases and V 4 bases, and 4 bases lay outside the gene matches. Germline-derived CDR1 and CDR2 are ENHRY and SYGVKD. CDR3 length: 18 residues. The CDR3 nucleotides read TGTGCCATCAGTGGGGGACTAGCGGGGGGGACTAGCACAGATACGCAGTATTTT. This encodes CAISGGLAGGTSTDTQYF.

The chain joins TRBV2 to TRBJ2-3; 14 bases line up with TRBD2. V trimming: 10 bases; J trimming: 2 bases; junction bases outside the gene matches: 5. Germline CDR1 and CDR2: SNHLY and FYNNEI. The CDR3 extends over 15 amino acids. The DNA of the CDR3 is TGTGCCACCCGGACTAGCGGGAGGCTCACAGATACGCAGTATTTT. Protein sequence: CATRTSGRLTDTQYF.

The chain combines TRBV6-5 with TRBJ2-1, with 7 bases matching TRBD2. After removal of 5 bases from V and 0 bases from J, the junction contained 4 bases not matched to a gene. Germline CDR1 MNHEY, CDR2 SVGAGI. The CDR3 contains 15 residues. The CDR3 DNA is TGTGCCAGCAGTCCTAGCGGCGCCTCCTACAATGAGCAGTTCTTC. Residues: CASSPSGASYNEQFF.

J is TRBJ2-1 and V is TRBV5-1; D might be TRBD2 (7 bases). V lost 0 bases and J 1 base, leaving 17 bases between the germline ends. Germline CDR1 SGHRS, CDR2 YFSETQ. This CDR3 has 18 residues. CDR3 nucleotides: TGCGCCAGCAGCTTGGCCATCGGGGGGCGAAATTCCTACAATGAGCAGTTCTTC. It is translated as CASSLAIGGRNSYNEQFF.

The chain uses TRBV9 and TRBJ2-2, with a possible D match to TRBD1 (5 bases). CDR1 SGDLS and CDR2 YYNGEE come from the germline V gene. V was trimmed by 1 base and J by 4 bases, leaving 8 bases between them. The CDR3 is 14 residues long. The CDR3 sequence: CASSVSQGTGELFF. CDR3 coding DNA: TGTGCCAGCAGCGTATCCCAGGGCACCGGGGAGCTGTTTTTT. The variable domain in full, completed from reference TRBV9 and TRBJ2-2, reads DSGVTQTPKHLITATGQRVTLRCSPRSGDLSVYWYQQSLDQGLQFLIQYYNGEERAKGNILERFSAQQFPDLHSELNLSSLELGDSALYFCASSVSQGTGELFFGEGSRLTVL.

This clone has only one observation. This chain uses TRBV5-1 with TRBJ2-5, with 8 positions matching TRBD1. The germline CDR1 and CDR2 sequences are SGHRS and YFSETQ. This CDR3 has 16 residues. J lost 5 bases, V lost 2 bases, and 11 bases had no gene match. The CDR3 DNA reads as TGCGCCAGCAGCTTACTTCGTCCAGGGGGCGGGGAGACCCAGTACTTC. Translation gives CASSLLRPGGGETQYF.

V and J are TRBV6-4 and TRBJ1-1; D is unresolved. The CDR3 totals 14 residues. V was clipped by 3 bases and J by 6 bases, with 14 bases between them. Germline V gene sequence: CDR1 MRHNA, CDR2 SNTAGT. The CDR3 DNA sequence: TGTGCCAGCAGTGAGAGGGCCGGGTATGCTGAAGCTTTCTTT. Translated, it gives CASSERAGYAEAFF.

Concerning this clone itself: The same CDR3 can be traced to other DNA sequences in this sample. The chain joins TRBV18 to TRBJ1-1, with 7 bases aligning to TRBD1. Unmatched junction bases numbered 1, after V lost 3 bases and J lost 6 bases. This CDR3 is built from 12 residues. The germline V gene encodes CDR1 KGHSH and CDR2 LQKENI. CDR3 DNA sequence: TGTGCCAGCTCACCCGACAGGGCTGAAGCTTTCTTT. It specifies CASSPDRAEAFF.

This chain connects TRBV2 to TRBJ1-6; the match to TRBD1 covers 10 bases. The germline CDR1 and CDR2 sequences are SNHLY and FYNNEI. This CDR3 is built from 18 residues. The ends lost 5 bases at V and 9 bases at J; junction bases unmatched: 16. As DNA, the CDR3 is TGTGCCAGCAGTACCCGAAACCTGGGACAGGGGTGGGTTTCACCCCTCCACTTT. It is translated as CASSTRNLGQGWVSPLHF.

V usage is TRBV7-6 and J usage is TRBJ2-1; 7 bases are a match to TRBD1. This CDR3 contains 17 residues. The germline V gene has CDR1 SGHVS and CDR2 FNYEAQ. V gave up 4 bases and J gave up 3 bases; unmatched junction bases: 12. The CDR3 DNA sequence: TGTGCCAGCAGCTCCCGGACAGGAAAAGGGGTCTACAATGAGCAGTTCTTC. Protein product: CASSSRTGKGVYNEQFF.

The chain employs TRBV5-1 and TRBJ2-5, with TRBD2 matching 11 bases. The CDR3 covers 15 residues. Looked up from germline, CDR1 is SGHRS and CDR2 is YFSETQ. With 4 bases clipped from V and 7 bases from J, the junction kept 9 bases outside the gene matches. This chain's CDR3 is CASSPGLAATGTQYF. In nucleotides, the CDR3 is TGCGCCAGCAGCCCGGGACTAGCGGCAACGGGGACCCAGTACTTC.

The chain employs TRBV28 and TRBJ2-7, with 14 positions matching TRBD2. CDR3 length equals 13 residues. With 6 bases clipped from V and 6 bases from J, the junction kept 1 base outside the gene matches. CDR1 and CDR2 from the germline V gene are MDHEN and SYDVKM. CDR3 loop: CASRGTSGGEQYF. The CDR3 DNA reads TGTGCCAGCAGGGGGACTAGCGGGGGCGAGCAGTACTTC. Based on the CDR3 plus reference TRBV28 and TRBJ2-7, the full variable domain is DVKVTQSSRYLVKRTGEKVFLECVQDMDHENMFWYRQDPGLGLRLIYFSYDVKMKEKGDIPEGYSVSREKKERFSLILESASTNQTSMYLCASRGTSGGEQYFGPGTRLTVT.

The genes are TRBV15 and TRBJ1-1, with D possibly TRBD1 on 5 matching bases. The germline V and J ends were trimmed by 0 bases and 4 bases, with 9 bases remaining between them. CDR3 length: 14 residues. CDR1 LNHNV and CDR2 YYDKDF come from the germline V gene (reference sequence). The CDR3 DNA is TGTGCCACCAGCAGAGATGGTCAGGGCACTGAAGCTTTCTTT. It yields the protein CATSRDGQGTEAFF.